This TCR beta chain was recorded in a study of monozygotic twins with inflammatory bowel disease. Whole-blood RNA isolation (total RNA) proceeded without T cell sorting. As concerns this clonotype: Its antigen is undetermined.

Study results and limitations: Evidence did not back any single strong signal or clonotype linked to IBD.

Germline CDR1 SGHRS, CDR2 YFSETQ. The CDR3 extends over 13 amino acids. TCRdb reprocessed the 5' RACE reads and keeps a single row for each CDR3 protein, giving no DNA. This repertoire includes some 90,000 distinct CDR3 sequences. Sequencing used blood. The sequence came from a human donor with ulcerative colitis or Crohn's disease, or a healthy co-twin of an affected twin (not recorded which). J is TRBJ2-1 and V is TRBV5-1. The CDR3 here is CASSADGYNEQFF.